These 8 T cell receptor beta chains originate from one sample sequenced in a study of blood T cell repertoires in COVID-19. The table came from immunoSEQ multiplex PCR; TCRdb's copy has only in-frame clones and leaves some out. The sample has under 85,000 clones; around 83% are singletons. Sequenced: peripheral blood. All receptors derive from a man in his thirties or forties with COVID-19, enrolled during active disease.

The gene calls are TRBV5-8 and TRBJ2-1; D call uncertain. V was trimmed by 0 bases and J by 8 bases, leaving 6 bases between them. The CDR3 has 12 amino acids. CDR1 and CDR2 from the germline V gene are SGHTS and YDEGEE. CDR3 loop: CASSLVRDEQFF. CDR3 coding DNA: TGTGCCAGCAGCTTGGTTCGGGATGAGCAGTTCTTC.

The CDR3 reads CASSATGVGQPQHF. The CDR3 DNA is TGTGCCAGCAGCGCTACAGGGGTAGGGCAGCCCCAGCATTTT. The rearrangement links TRBV6-5 to TRBJ1-5; 7 bases map to TRBD1. V dropped 6 bases and J dropped 7; count of bases not matched to a gene: 9. The CDR3 extends over 14 amino acids. The germline CDR1 and CDR2 sequences are MNHEY and SVGAGI.

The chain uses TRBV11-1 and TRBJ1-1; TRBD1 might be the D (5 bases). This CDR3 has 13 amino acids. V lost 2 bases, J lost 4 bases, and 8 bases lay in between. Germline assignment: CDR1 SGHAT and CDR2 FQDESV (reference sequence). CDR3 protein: CASSLLGGTEAFF. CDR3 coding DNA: TGTGCCAGCAGCTTACTCGGGGGCACTGAAGCTTTCTTT.

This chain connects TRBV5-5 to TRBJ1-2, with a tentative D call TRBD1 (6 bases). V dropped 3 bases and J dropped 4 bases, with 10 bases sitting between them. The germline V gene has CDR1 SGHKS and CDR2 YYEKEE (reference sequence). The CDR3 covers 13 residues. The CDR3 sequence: CASSSQGTYGYTF. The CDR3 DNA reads TGTGCCAGCAGCTCGCAGGGGACCTATGGCTACACCTTC.

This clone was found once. Here the CDR3 DNA reads TGTGCCAGCAGCTTGGATGTGACTAGCGGATACAATGAGCAGTTCTTC. This gives the protein CASSLDVTSGYNEQFF. The genes are TRBV7-6 and TRBJ2-1, with 9 bases identical to TRBD2. J lost 4 bases, V lost 3 bases, and 7 bases had no gene match. Germline CDR1 and CDR2: SGHVS and FNYEAQ. The length of the CDR3 is 16 residues.

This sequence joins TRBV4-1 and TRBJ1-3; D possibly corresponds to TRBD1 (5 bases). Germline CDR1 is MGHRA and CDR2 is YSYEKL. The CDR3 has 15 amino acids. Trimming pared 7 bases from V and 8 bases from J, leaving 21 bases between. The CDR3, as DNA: TGCGCCAGCAACCTTCATGGTTTAGTAGGGGACACCATATATTTT. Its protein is CASNLHGLVGDTIYF.

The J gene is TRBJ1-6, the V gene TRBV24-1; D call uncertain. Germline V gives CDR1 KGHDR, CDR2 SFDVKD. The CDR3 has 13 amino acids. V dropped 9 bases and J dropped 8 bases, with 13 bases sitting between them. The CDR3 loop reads CATQELSYSPLHF. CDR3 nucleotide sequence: TGTGCCACCCAGGAACTTAGTTATTCACCCCTCCACTTT.

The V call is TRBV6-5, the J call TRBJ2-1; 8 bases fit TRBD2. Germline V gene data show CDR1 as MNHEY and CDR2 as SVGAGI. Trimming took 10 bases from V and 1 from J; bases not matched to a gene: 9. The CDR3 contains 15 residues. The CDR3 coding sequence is TGTGCCACCAAAACGGTAGCGGGGTCCTACAATGAGCAGTTCTTC. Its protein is CATKTVAGSYNEQFF.